Below are 19 T cell receptor beta chains sequenced from a single sample in a study of PD-L1 blockade in urothelial cancer. Clones were read by immunoSEQ multiplex PCR, and TCRdb kept only the in-frame ones, dropping some. This table has roughly 120,000 clones, approximately 84% appearing once. The time point denotes: pretreatment peripheral blood. Specimen: PBMCs, collected around atezolizumab (anti-PD-L1) treatment. These receptors all come from a man between 50 and 59 years old with urothelial cancer.

Written as DNA, the CDR3 is TGTGCCAGCAGCATCGACAGGTTTGAGGAAGAGACCCAGTACTTC. Residues: CASSIDRFEEETQYF. The chain carries TRBV5-6 and TRBJ2-5, with a tentative D call TRBD1 (6 bases). CDR1 SGHDT and CDR2 YYEEEE come from the germline V gene. V dropped 4 bases and J dropped 3 bases, with 16 bases sitting between them. The CDR3 loop spans 15 amino acids.

The rearrangement joins TRBV30 to TRBJ2-5; D is perhaps TRBD1 (5 bases). Germline values: CDR1 GTSNPN, CDR2 SVGIG (reference sequence). The CDR3 runs 12 residues. Between the trimmed V and J ends, which lost 4 bases and 9 bases, there was a span of 15 bases. The CDR3 region has the DNA TGTGCCTGGATCACACCCAGGGTCCCCCAGTACTTC. It is translated as CAWITPRVPQYF.

The chain is built from TRBV2 and TRBJ2-3; D is perhaps TRBD1 (6 bases). Per the germline V gene, CDR1 is SNHLY and CDR2 is FYNNEI. The ends were cut back, 11 bases at V and 8 bases at J, with 23 bases in the middle. This CDR3 comprises 14 residues. CDR3 sequence (DNA): TGTGCCGGGGGCCCGGACCAACTGTTTGGTACGCAGTATTTT. Its translation is CAGGPDQLFGTQYF.

The chain has TRBV30 and TRBJ2-3; D may be TRBD2 (5 bases). The CDR3 has 12 amino acids. CDR1 is GTSNPN and CDR2 is SVGIG in the germline V gene (reference sequence). Trimming shortened V by 3 bases and J by 14 bases, and 18 bases separated the two germline ends. CDR3 bases: TGTGCCTGGAGCCCCGACCGGGATCGTTCGTATTTT. As protein: CAWSPDRDRSYF.

This clone showed up just once. J is TRBJ2-2 and V is TRBV29-1; TRBD2 agrees at 12 bases. The CDR3 is made up of 16 amino acids. Germline CDR1 reads SQVTM; CDR2 reads ANQGSEA. V lost 7 bases, J lost 2 bases, and 8 bases stayed unmatched. The CDR3 sequence is CSAKLAGGPNTGELFF. For the CDR3, the DNA is TGCAGCGCCAAACTAGCGGGAGGCCCCAACACCGGGGAGCTGTTTTTT.

This rearrangement joins TRBV7-2 to TRBJ2-1; no reliable D call. The germline V gene encodes CDR1 SGHTA and CDR2 FQGNSA. V was pared by 4 bases and J by 9 bases, with 10 bases between. The CDR3 covers 12 residues. CDR3 sequence reads: CASSSLLSEQFF. Here the CDR3 DNA reads TGTGCCAGCAGCTCCCTCCTTAGTGAGCAGTTCTTC. The full variable domain, rest sourced from reference TRBV7-2 and TRBJ2-1, is GAGVSQSPSNKVTEKGKDVELRCDPISGHTALYWYRQSLGQGLEFLIYFQGNSAPDKSGLPSDRFSAERTGGSVSTLTIQRTQQEDSAVYLCASSSLLSEQFFGPGTRLTVL.

The J gene is TRBJ2-3, the V gene TRBV6-5, with TRBD1 identical over 9 bases. The V segment lost 0 bases and the J segment 6 bases; nucleotides outside the gene matches: 7. Per germline, CDR1 MNHEY and CDR2 SVGAGI. The CDR3 covers 16 residues. The CDR3, as DNA: TGTGCCAGCAGTTACTCGGCCGGGACAGGGAGCGATACGCAGTATTTT. This encodes CASSYSAGTGSDTQYF.

The CDR3 DNA sequence: TGTGCCAGCAGTTTAGGACAGCCCATCGTGCATGGCTACACCTTC. This encodes CASSLGQPIVHGYTF. This chain links TRBV27 with TRBJ1-2; D is possibly TRBD1 (6 bases). V lost 2 bases, J lost 6 bases, and 16 bases lay in between. The CDR3 is made up of 15 amino acids. Germline-derived CDR1 and CDR2 are MNHEY and SMNVEV (reference sequence).

The chain employs TRBV7-2 and TRBJ1-4; possible D gene TRBD1, 6 bases. Germline loops: CDR1 SGHTA, CDR2 FQGNSA. The CDR3 has 14 amino acids. V gave up 1 base and J gave up 7 bases, with 10 bases separating them. The CDR3 nucleotides are TGTGCCAGCAGCTTAGTCACAGGGCCTGAAAAACTGTTTTTT. Protein product: CASSLVTGPEKLFF.

In DNA, the CDR3 is TGTGCCAGCAGTTTCGGGGGCGGGGGGGGCAATGAGCAGTTCTTC. Translation gives CASSFGGGGGNEQFF. The J gene is TRBJ2-1, the V gene TRBV28; TRBD2 matches at 9 bases. Germline CDR1 is MDHEN and CDR2 is SYDVKM. The junction had 6 bases not matched to a gene; V was cut back by 3 bases and J by 6 bases. This CDR3 contains 15 residues.

The chain couples TRBV29-1 to TRBJ2-3; D is undetermined. The CDR3 spans 14 residues. V lost 4 bases and J 2 bases, leaving 13 bases between the germline ends. Germline assignment: CDR1 SQVTM and CDR2 ANQGSEA. In DNA form, the CDR3 reads TGCAGCGTTGTAGCAGCCCAGACCACAGATACGCAGTATTTT. Amino acids: CSVVAAQTTDTQYF.

The chain links TRBV5-1 to TRBJ2-4, with a possible D match to TRBD1 (6 bases). V was cut by 7 bases and J by 0 bases, with 20 bases left in between. Germline-derived CDR1 and CDR2 are SGHRS and YFSETQ. The CDR3 spans 17 residues. The DNA of the CDR3 is TGCGCCAGCTCCCTCGGACAGACATCGGCAGCCAAAAACATTCAGTACTTC. Translated, it gives CASSLGQTSAAKNIQYF.

This clone was seen a single time. CDR3 in DNA: TGTGCCAGTGGACAGGCCTCTGGAAACACCATATATTTT. Residues: CASGQASGNTIYF. V is TRBV19 and J is TRBJ1-3; 7 nucleotides line up with TRBD1. Germline CDR1 and CDR2: LNHDA and SQIVND (reference sequence). There are 13 residues in the CDR3. V was pared by 8 bases and J by 0 bases, with 1 base of the junction left unmatched.

The chain links TRBV4-1 to TRBJ2-7; 7 bases align to TRBD2. Unmatched junction bases numbered 10, after V lost 4 bases and J lost 7 bases. The CDR3 extends over 14 amino acids. CDR1 and CDR2 from the germline V gene are MGHRA and YSYEKL. CDR3 bases: TGCGCCAGCAGCCCGACGGGGACTACCAGGGAGCAGTACTTC. Its protein product is CASSPTGTTREQYF.

The chain is built from TRBV6-6 and TRBJ1-2; D not certain. Germline V lookup: CDR1 MNHNY, CDR2 SVGAGI (reference sequence). V gave up 5 bases and J gave up 5 bases, with 3 bases separating them. The CDR3 length is 10 residues. Here the CDR3 reads CASSQYGYTF. In DNA form, the CDR3 reads TGTGCCAGCAGTCAGTATGGCTACACCTTC.

The CDR3 DNA sequence: TGTGCCAGCAGCCGGGACAGGAGAGGGTCGCAGTATTTT. This gives the protein CASSRDRRGSQYF. The V and J genes are TRBV14 and TRBJ2-3, with 8 bases matching TRBD1. V was clipped by 4 bases and J by 10 bases; unmatched bases: 7. In germline, CDR1 is SGHDN, CDR2 FVKESK. The CDR3 covers 13 residues.

The rearrangement joins TRBV28 to TRBJ2-2; no definite D call. This CDR3 is 16 amino acids long. From germline, CDR1 is MDHEN and CDR2 SYDVKM. The V gene lost 3 bases and the J gene lost 8 bases, with 19 bases spanning the gap. DNA of the CDR3: TGTGCCAGCAGTTTTGAGGTCACCTTAAGGCCAGGGGAGCTGTTTTTT. This codes for CASSFEVTLRPGELFF. Full variable domain (remainder filled in from reference TRBV28 and TRBJ2-2): DVKVTQSSRYLVKRTGEKVFLECVQDMDHENMFWYRQDPGLGLRLIYFSYDVKMKEKGDIPEGYSVSREKKERFSLILESASTNQTSMYLCASSFEVTLRPGELFFGEGSRLTVL.

V is TRBV2 and J is TRBJ2-7, with 11 nucleotides matching TRBD1. With 5 bases clipped from V and 5 bases from J, the junction kept 5 bases outside the gene matches. Germline V gene lookup returns CDR1 SNHLY and CDR2 FYNNEI. CDR3 size: 14 residues. The CDR3 spells CASSRDRGKNEQYF. The CDR3 nucleotides are TGTGCCAGCAGTCGGGACAGGGGGAAAAACGAGCAGTACTTC.

This clone appeared once. CDR3 in amino acids: CASSLESKGQFEAFF. The CDR3 DNA is TGTGCCAGCAGCTTAGAATCAAAGGGACAGTTCGAAGCTTTCTTT. The V and J genes are TRBV7-8 and TRBJ1-1, with 7 bases fitting TRBD1. With 1 base clipped from V and 8 bases from J, the junction kept 10 bases outside the gene matches. CDR1 and CDR2 from the germline V gene are SGHVS and FQNEAQ. This CDR3 has 15 residues.